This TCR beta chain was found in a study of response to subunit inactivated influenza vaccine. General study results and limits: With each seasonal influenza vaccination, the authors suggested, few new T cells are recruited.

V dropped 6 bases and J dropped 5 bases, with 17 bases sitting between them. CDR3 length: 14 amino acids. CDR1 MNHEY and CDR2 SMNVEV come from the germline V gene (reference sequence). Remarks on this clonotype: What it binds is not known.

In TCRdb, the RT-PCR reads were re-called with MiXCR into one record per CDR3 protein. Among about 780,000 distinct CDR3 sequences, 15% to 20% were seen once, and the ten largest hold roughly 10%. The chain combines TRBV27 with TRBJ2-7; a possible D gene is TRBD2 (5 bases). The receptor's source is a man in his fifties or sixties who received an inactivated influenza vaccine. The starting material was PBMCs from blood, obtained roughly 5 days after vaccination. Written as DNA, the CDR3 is TGTGCCAGCAGCTATGGGGTCGGGGTCAACGAGCAGTACTTC. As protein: CASSYGVGVNEQYF.